The 20 T cell receptor beta chains reported below all come from one sample, sequenced in a study of beta chain features in type 1 diabetes. Points from the study as a whole: Among patients with Type 1 diabetes, TCRB CDR3s were moderately but significantly shorter in every one of the four CD4+ subsets.

For these TCRs, the target antigens are not known. Expressed TCRB transcripts got sequenced, as all isolated RNA was reverse transcribed. Sequencing used immunoSEQ multiplex PCR; TCRdb keeps in-frame clones, though not all of them. The sample contains 300,000 or so clones, around 9% of which appear only once. The specimen was central memory CD4+ T cells from blood. These receptors came from a young man with type 1 diabetes.

The gene calls are TRBV27 and TRBJ2-3; TRBD1 might be the D (6 bases). The V end was cut by 6 bases, the J end by 6 bases, with 10 bases between. CDR1 MNHEY and CDR2 SMNVEV come from the germline V gene (reference sequence). This CDR3 comprises 12 residues. The CDR3, as DNA: TGTGCCAGCAGCAGGGGCTTGGATACGCAGTATTTT. Protein: CASSRGLDTQYF.

The rearrangement joins TRBV29-1 to TRBJ2-1, with D possibly matching TRBD2 (5 bases). V was trimmed by 6 bases and J by 6 bases, leaving 18 bases between them. Germline assignment: CDR1 SQVTM and CDR2 ANQGSEA. The CDR3 sequence is 14 residues long. The CDR3 DNA reads TGCAGCGTGCCCCCCGGGATCGGGCTCAATGAGCAGTTCTTC. Protein sequence: CSVPPGIGLNEQFF.

This clone was seen a few times. This sequence joins TRBV6-5 and TRBJ1-2; D not certain. This CDR3 has 14 residues. Germline V gene lookup returns CDR1 MNHEY and CDR2 SVGAGI. Trimming removed 0 bases at V and 5 bases at J, with 10 bases between. The chain's CDR3 is CASSYSEQFYGYTF. CDR3 nucleotide sequence: TGTGCCAGCAGTTACTCGGAACAGTTTTATGGCTACACCTTC.

The V call is TRBV6-5, the J call TRBJ1-2; D is possibly TRBD1 (5 bases). The germline V gene encodes CDR1 MNHEY and CDR2 SVGAGI. Between the trimmed V and J ends, which lost 5 bases and 4 bases, there was a span of 17 bases. CDR3 length equals 15 residues. In DNA form, the CDR3 reads TGTGCCAGCAGTCCGCCGGTGGCAGGGCTCTATGGCTACACCTTC. Protein sequence: CASSPPVAGLYGYTF.

This clone appeared a few times. This same CDR3 is encoded by further DNA sequences in the sample. The chain has TRBV30 and TRBJ1-6, with TRBD1 as a possible D gene (5 bases). The V gene's germline CDR1 is GTSNPN and CDR2 SVGIG (reference sequence). The CDR3 contains 14 residues. Trimming took 3 bases from V and 5 from J, leaving 11 bases between them. Written as DNA, the CDR3 is TGTGCCTGGAGGGGGCAGGGTAATAATTCACCCCTCCACTTT. Its translation is CAWRGQGNNSPLHF.

This clone occurred a few times. The chain couples TRBV27 to TRBJ2-6, with 10 bases lining up with TRBD2. Germline-derived CDR1 and CDR2 are MNHEY and SMNVEV (reference sequence). Trimming cost V 3 bases and J 1 base; bases outside gene matches: 9. This CDR3 has 19 amino acids. The CDR3 DNA is TGTGCCAGCAGTTTTCGAGCGGGGGGGCTGATTTCTGGGGCCAACGTCCTGACTTTC. Residues: CASSFRAGGLISGANVLTF.

The chain links TRBV10-1 to TRBJ2-4; no firm D call. CDR3 length: 15 residues. V dropped 2 bases and J dropped 8 bases, with 16 bases sitting between them. Germline CDR1 and CDR2: WNHNN and SYGVQD (reference sequence). Here the CDR3 DNA reads TGCGCCAGCAGTGAGGGCAGCCCTGGGATGGACATTCAGTACTTC. Amino acid sequence: CASSEGSPGMDIQYF.

The J gene is TRBJ2-6, the V gene TRBV4-3; D may correspond to TRBD1 or TRBD2 (5 bases each). V was cut by 0 bases and J by 1 base, with 16 bases left in between. Germline-derived CDR1 and CDR2 are LGHNA and YSLEER. This CDR3 is 19 amino acids long. CDR3 coding DNA: TGCGCCAGCAGCCAAGAGAGTGGCTCCGGGGCGTCTGGGGCCAACGTCCTGACTTTC. Amino acid sequence: CASSQESGSGASGANVLTF.

In this sample, this clone turned up a few times. The J gene is TRBJ2-1, the V gene TRBV7-6, with D perhaps matching TRBD1 or TRBD2 (6 bases each). V lost 5 bases and J lost 4, with 15 bases in between. CDR3 length equals 15 residues. Germline V gene data show CDR1 as SGHVS and CDR2 as FNYEAQ. The CDR3 region is CASSPVRGLYNEQFF. The CDR3 nucleotides read TGTGCCAGCAGCCCCGTCCGGGGGCTTTACAATGAGCAGTTCTTC. The whole variable domain, filled in from reference TRBV7-6 and TRBJ2-1, reads GAGVSQSPRYKVTKRGQDVALRCDPISGHVSLYWYRQALGQGPEFLTYFNYEAQQDKSGLPNDRFSAERPEGSISTLTIQRTEQRDSAMYRCASSPVRGLYNEQFFGPGTRLTVL.

J is TRBJ2-5 and V is TRBV29-1; possible D gene TRBD2, 5 bases. This CDR3 is built from 12 residues. The V gene's germline CDR1 is SQVTM and CDR2 ANQGSEA. V lost 4 bases and J 3 bases, leaving 9 bases between the germline ends. The CDR3 loop is CSVVGSKETQYF. CDR3 nucleotides: TGCAGCGTTGTTGGGAGCAAAGAGACCCAGTACTTC. The full variable domain, completed using reference TRBV29-1 and TRBJ2-5, is SAVISQKPSRDICQRGTSLTIQCQVDSQVTMMFWYRQQPGQSLTLIATANQGSEATYESGFVIDKFPISRPNLTFSTLTVSNMSPEDSSIYLCSVVGSKETQYFGPGTRLLVL.

This chain uses TRBV7-9 with TRBJ2-7; 9 nucleotides line up with TRBD1. Germline CDR1 reads SEHNR; CDR2 reads FQNEAQ (reference sequence). This CDR3 has 14 residues. Trimming removed 5 bases from V and 5 bases from J; junction bases left unmatched: 7. CDR3 residues: CASSAGTGSHEQYF. For the CDR3, the DNA is TGTGCCAGCAGCGCCGGGACAGGGAGCCACGAGCAGTACTTC.

This clone was observed a few times. The rearrangement links TRBV28 to TRBJ1-4; D uncertain. This CDR3 has 15 amino acids. V was shortened by 6 bases and J by 0 bases, with 11 bases between the two germline ends. Per germline, CDR1 MDHEN and CDR2 SYDVKM. CDR3 nucleotide sequence: TGTGCCAGCAGCACGATGGCATCAACTAATGAAAAACTGTTTTTT. Protein product: CASSTMASTNEKLFF.

The rearrangement uses TRBV5-6 and TRBJ2-5; tentative D call: TRBD1 (6 bases). The CDR3 sequence is 15 residues long. Looked up from germline, CDR1 is SGHDT and CDR2 is YYEEEE. V was pared by 3 bases and J by 0 bases, with 12 bases between. The CDR3 DNA sequence: TGTGCCAGCAGCTCCGAAACAGGGTACCAAGAGACCCAGTACTTC. Translated, it gives CASSSETGYQETQYF.

This clone was seen a few times. This sequence joins TRBV29-1 and TRBJ2-5; 9 bases are shared with TRBD1. CDR1 is SQVTM, CDR2 ANQGSEA, per germline. The CDR3 length is 12 residues. V lost 7 bases and J lost 7; bases outside the gene matches: 7. The CDR3, as DNA: TGCAGCGGTCGTAAGGACAGGGGGACCCAGTACTTC. It translates to CSGRKDRGTQYF.

The CDR3 loop reads CSVSRGGSSTDTQYF. In DNA form, the CDR3 reads TGCAGCGTCTCTCGTGGCGGATCTAGCACAGATACGCAGTATTTT. The chain is built from TRBV29-1 and TRBJ2-3; D not resolved. With 6 bases removed from V and 0 bases from J, the gap between germline ends came to 16 bases. Germline V gene sequence: CDR1 SQVTM, CDR2 ANQGSEA. CDR3 length equals 15 residues.

The chain links TRBV10-3 to TRBJ2-1; TRBD2 matches 8 bases. This CDR3 region has 15 residues. V shed 10 bases, J shed 10 bases, and the junction held 18 bases outside the gene matches. Germline-derived CDR1 and CDR2 are ENHRY and SYGVKD. The CDR3 coding sequence is TGTGCCAGCAGCTTCGGACAGCGGGGGTACGCAGAGCAGTTCTTC. This gives the protein CASSFGQRGYAEQFF.

The chain recombines TRBV7-9 with TRBJ2-3; unclear D gene. Germline V lookup: CDR1 SEHNR, CDR2 FQNEAQ (reference sequence). The CDR3 is made up of 17 amino acids. The V end lost 5 bases, the J end lost 5 bases, and 23 bases lay between the germline ends. The CDR3 sequence: CASSPRPPGPLVDTQYF. The CDR3 DNA sequence: TGTGCCAGCAGCCCGCGGCCACCGGGCCCATTGGTAGATACGCAGTATTTT.

This clone has just a few counts. Other nucleotide sequences in the sample specify the same CDR3. J is TRBJ1-6 and V is TRBV6-6, with TRBD1 as a possible D gene (5 bases). CDR1 is MNHNY, CDR2 SVGAGI, per germline (reference sequence). Deletions cut 4 bases from V and 3 bases from J, with 7 bases between. The CDR3 loop spans 14 amino acids. In nucleotides, the CDR3 is TGTGCCAGCAGTTCTGGACACTATAATTCACCCCTCCACTTT. It specifies CASSSGHYNSPLHF.

The chain joins TRBV11-2 to TRBJ1-6, with D possibly being TRBD1 (5 bases). The V gene lost 0 bases and the J gene lost 0 bases, with 12 bases spanning the gap. Germline loops: CDR1 SGHAT, CDR2 FQNNGV. This CDR3 comprises 18 residues. The CDR3 DNA reads TGTGCCAGCAGCTTAGACAGGGATCACAGCTCCTATAATTCACCCCTCCACTTT. This codes for CASSLDRDHSSYNSPLHF.

The chain has TRBV7-2 and TRBJ2-1; D gene uncertain. The CDR3 spans 15 residues. Trimming removed 7 bases at V and 5 bases at J, with 18 bases between. In germline, CDR1 is SGHTA, CDR2 FQGNSA. The CDR3 here is CASKSVFSLNNEQFF. As DNA, the CDR3 is TGTGCCAGCAAGTCCGTTTTCAGCTTGAACAATGAGCAGTTCTTC.